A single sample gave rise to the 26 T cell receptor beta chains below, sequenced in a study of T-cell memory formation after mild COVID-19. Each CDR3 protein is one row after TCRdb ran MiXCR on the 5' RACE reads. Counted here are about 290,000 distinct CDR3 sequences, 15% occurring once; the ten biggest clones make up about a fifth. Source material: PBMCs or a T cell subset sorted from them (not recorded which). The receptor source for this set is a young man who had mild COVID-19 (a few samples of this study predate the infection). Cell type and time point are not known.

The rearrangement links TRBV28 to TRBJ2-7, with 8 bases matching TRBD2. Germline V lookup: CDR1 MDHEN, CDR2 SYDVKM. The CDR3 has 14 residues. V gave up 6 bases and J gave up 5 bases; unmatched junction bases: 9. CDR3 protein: CASRSPGGGDEQYV. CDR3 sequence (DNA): TGTGCCAGCAGATCCCCCGGGGGGGGCGACGAGCAGTACGTC.

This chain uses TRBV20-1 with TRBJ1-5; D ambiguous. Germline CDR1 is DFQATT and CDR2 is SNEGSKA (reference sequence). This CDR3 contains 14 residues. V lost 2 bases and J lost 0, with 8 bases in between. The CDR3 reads CSARRAGSNQPQHF. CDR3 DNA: TGCAGTGCTAGAAGGGCAGGTAGCAATCAGCCCCAGCATTTT.

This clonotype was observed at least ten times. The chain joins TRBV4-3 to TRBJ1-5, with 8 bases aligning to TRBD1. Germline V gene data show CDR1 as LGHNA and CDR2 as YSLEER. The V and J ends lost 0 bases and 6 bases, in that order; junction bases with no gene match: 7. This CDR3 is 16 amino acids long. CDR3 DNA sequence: TGCGCCAGCAGCCAAGACACGGCAGGGGGCAGTCAGCCCCAGCATTTT. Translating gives CASSQDTAGGSQPQHF.

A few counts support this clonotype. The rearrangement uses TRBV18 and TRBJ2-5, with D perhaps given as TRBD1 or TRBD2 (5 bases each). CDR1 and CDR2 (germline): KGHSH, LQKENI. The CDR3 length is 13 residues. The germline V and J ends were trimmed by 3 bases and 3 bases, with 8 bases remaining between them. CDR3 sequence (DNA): TGTGCCAGCTCACCGGGACGCGAAGAGACCCAGTACTTC. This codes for CASSPGREETQYF.

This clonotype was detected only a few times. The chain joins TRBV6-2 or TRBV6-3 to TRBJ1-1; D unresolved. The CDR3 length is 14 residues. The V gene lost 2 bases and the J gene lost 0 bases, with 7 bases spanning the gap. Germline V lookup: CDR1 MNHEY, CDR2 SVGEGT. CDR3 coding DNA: TGTGCCAGCAGTTACCTACAGCTGAACACTGAAGCTTTCTTT. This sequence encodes CASSYLQLNTEAFF.

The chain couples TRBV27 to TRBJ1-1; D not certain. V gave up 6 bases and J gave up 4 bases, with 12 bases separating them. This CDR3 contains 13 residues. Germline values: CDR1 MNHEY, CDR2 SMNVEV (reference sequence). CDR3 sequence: CASRLSRGTEAFF. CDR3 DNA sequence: TGTGCCAGCAGACTCTCCCGGGGCACTGAAGCTTTCTTT.

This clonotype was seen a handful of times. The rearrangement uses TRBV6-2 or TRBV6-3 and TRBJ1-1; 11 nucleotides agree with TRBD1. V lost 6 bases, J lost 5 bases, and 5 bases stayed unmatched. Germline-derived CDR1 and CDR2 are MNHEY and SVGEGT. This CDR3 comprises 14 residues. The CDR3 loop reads CASRPRDRGTEAFF. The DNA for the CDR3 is TGTGCCAGCAGGCCTCGGGACAGGGGGACTGAAGCTTTCTTT.

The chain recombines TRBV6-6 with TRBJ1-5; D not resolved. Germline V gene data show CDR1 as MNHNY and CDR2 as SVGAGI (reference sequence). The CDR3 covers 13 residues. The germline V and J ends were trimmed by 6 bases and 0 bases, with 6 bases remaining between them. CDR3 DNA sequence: TGTGCCAGCAGATCGGTTAGCAATCAGCCCCAGCATTTT. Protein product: CASRSVSNQPQHF.

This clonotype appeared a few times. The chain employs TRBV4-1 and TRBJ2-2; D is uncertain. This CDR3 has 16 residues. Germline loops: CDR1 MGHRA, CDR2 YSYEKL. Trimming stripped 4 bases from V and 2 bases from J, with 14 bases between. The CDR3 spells CASSPFPNTNTGELFF. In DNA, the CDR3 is TGCGCCAGCAGCCCGTTCCCGAACACCAACACCGGGGAGCTGTTTTTT.

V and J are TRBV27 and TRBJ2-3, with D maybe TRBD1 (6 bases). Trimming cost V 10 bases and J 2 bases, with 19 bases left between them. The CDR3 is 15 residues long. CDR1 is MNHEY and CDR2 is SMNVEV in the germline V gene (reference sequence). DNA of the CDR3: TGTGCCATCCGACCCACGGACAGATACACAGATACGCAGTATTTT. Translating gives CAIRPTDRYTDTQYF.

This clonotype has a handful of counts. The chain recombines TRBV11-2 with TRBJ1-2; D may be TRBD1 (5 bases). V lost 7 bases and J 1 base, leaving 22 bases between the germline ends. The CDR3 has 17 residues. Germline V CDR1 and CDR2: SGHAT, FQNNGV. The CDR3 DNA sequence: TGTGCCAGCACCCCGGGAACAGGCCGGACTTATAACTATGGCTACACCTTC. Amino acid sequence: CASTPGTGRTYNYGYTF.

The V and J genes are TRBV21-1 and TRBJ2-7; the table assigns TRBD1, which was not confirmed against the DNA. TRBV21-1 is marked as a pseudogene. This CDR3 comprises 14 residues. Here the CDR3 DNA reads TGTGCCAGCAGCAATGATATTGACAGGTTCACAGAGTACTTC. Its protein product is CASSNDIDRFTEYF.

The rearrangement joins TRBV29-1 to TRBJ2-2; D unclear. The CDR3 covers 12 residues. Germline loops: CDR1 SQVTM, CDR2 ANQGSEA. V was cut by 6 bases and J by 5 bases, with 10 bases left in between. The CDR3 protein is CSVPMGTGELFF. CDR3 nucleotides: TGCAGCGTCCCTATGGGAACCGGGGAGCTGTTTTTT.

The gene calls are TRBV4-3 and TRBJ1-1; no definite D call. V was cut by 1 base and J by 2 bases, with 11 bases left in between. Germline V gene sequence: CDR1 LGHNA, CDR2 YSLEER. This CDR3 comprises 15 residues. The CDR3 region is CASSQGRGLNTEAFF. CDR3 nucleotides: TGCGCCAGCAGCCAAGGAAGAGGGCTAAACACTGAAGCTTTCTTT.

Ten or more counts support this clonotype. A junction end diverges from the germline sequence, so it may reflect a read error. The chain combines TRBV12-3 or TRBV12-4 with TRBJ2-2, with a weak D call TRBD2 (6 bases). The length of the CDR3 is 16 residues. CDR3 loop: CASKESGGTNTGELFF. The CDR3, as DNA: TGTGCCAGCAAAGAGTCCGGGGGAACCAACACCGGCGAGCTGTTTTTT.

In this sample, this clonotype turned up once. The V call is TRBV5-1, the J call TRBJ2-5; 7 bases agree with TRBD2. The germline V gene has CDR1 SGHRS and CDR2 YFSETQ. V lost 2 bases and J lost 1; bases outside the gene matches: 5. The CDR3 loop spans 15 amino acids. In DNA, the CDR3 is TGCGCCAGCAGCTTAAACGGGGGGTCCCAAGAGACCCAGTACTTC. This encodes CASSLNGGSQETQYF.

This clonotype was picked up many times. CDR3 in amino acids: CASSHGTASYNEQFF. CDR3 coding DNA: TGCGCCAGCAGCCATGGGACAGCGTCCTACAATGAGCAGTTCTTC. V and J are TRBV4-3 and TRBJ2-1; TRBD1 matches 7 bases. This CDR3 has 15 amino acids. V trimming: 3 bases; J trimming: 1 base; junction bases outside the gene matches: 3. Germline CDR1 reads LGHNA; CDR2 reads YSLEER.

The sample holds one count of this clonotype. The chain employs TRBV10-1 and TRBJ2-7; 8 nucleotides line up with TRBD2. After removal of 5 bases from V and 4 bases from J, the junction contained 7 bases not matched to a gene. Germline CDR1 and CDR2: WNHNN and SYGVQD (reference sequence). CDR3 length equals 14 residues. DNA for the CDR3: TGCGCCAGCAGTCCGGGACTAGTCGCTTACGAGCAGTACTTC. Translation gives CASSPGLVAYEQYF.

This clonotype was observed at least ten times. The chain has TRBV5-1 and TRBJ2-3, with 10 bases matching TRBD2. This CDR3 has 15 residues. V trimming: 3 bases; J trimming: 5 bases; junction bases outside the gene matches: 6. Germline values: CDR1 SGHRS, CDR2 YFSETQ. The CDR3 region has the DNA TGCGCCAGCAGCTCCGGACTAGCGGTTGTAGATACGCAGTATTTT. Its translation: CASSSGLAVVDTQYF.

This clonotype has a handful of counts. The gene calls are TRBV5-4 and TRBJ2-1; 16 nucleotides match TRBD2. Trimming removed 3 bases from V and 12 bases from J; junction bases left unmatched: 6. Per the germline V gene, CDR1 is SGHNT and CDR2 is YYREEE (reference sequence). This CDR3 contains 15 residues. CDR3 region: CASSSGTSGGVWQFF. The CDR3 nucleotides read TGTGCCAGCAGCTCGGGGACTAGCGGGGGGGTATGGCAGTTCTTC.

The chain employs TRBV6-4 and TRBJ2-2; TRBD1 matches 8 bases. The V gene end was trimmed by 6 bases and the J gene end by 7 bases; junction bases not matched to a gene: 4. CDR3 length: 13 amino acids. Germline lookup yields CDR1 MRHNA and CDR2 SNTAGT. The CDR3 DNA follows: TGTGCCAGCAGGACAGGGGAGATCGGGGAGCTGTTTTTT. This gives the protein CASRTGEIGELFF.

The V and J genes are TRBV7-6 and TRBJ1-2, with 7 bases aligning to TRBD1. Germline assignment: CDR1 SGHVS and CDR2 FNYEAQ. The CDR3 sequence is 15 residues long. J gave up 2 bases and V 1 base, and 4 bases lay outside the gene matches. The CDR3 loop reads CASSLGAGQNYGYTF. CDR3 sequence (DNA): TGTGCCAGCAGCTTAGGAGCGGGACAGAACTATGGCTACACCTTC.

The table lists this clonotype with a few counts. CDR3 sequence reads: CASRTRWMNTEAFF. CDR3 coding DNA: TGTGCCAGCCGGACCAGGTGGATGAACACTGAAGCTTTCTTT. The chain uses TRBV7-2 and TRBJ1-1, with D unclear. V was clipped by 8 bases and J by 0 bases, with 13 bases between them. In germline, CDR1 is SGHTA, CDR2 FQGNSA. CDR3 length: 14 amino acids.

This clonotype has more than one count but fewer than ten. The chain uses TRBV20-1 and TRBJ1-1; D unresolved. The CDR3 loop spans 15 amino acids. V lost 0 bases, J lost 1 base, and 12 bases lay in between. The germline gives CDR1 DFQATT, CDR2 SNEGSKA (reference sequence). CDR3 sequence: CSARDRRRPNTEAFF. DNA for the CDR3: TGCAGTGCTAGAGATCGTAGGCGCCCGAACACTGAAGCTTTCTTT.

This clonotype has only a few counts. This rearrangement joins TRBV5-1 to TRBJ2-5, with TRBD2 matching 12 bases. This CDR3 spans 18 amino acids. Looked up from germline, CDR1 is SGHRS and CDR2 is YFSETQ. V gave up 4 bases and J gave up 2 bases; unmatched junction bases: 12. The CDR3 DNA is TGCGCCAGCAGCCGAATCACTAGCGGGGGGTCCTATCAAGAGACCCAGTACTTC. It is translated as CASSRITSGGSYQETQYF.

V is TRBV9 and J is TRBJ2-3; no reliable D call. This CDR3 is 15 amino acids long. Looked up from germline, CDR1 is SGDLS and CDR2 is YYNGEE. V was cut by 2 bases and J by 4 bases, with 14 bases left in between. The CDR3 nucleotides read TGTGCCAGCAGCGTCCTCTCCATCGGTCCAGATACGCAGTATTTT. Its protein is CASSVLSIGPDTQYF. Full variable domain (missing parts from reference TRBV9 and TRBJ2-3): DSGVTQTPKHLITATGQRVTLRCSPRSGDLSVYWYQQSLDQGLQFLIQYYNGEERAKGNILERFSAQQFPDLHSELNLSSLELGDSALYFCASSVLSIGPDTQYFGPGTRLTVL.